This T cell receptor (beta chain) stems from a study of cytomegalovirus exposure and HLA in healthy donors. Whole-study context: Later, an analysis reported that the 110 or so validation repertoires had used the same platform as the approximately 680 first-cohort repertoires. Study conclusions and caveats: As confirmed in vitro, a few CMV-associated chains were specific for CMV antigens. Reports showed the classifier diagnosing cytomegalovirus status with high specificity and sensitivity. The study put 150 to 200 TCR beta chains on its list as cytomegalovirus-associated.

Only in-frame clones appear in the TCRdb table, and some are missing; sequencing was by immunoSEQ multiplex PCR. The sample yields around 200,000 clones, just over 85% seen once. A remark on this clone: Its target is not known.

The CDR3 spans 11 residues. Germline CDR1 is GTSNPN and CDR2 is SVGIG (reference sequence). V was pared by 2 bases and J by 8 bases, with 9 bases between. The TCR comes from a woman aged 18-29 years in good health and CMV-seronegative. The chain carries TRBV30 and TRBJ1-1; D not certain. Sequencing input: PBMCs. The CDR3 DNA reads TGTGCCTGGAGTCTGGGCAAGGAAGCTTTCTTT. Translated, it gives CAWSLGKEAFF.